The present T cell receptor beta chain was sequenced within a study of cytomegalovirus exposure and HLA in healthy donors (dated by TCRdb to about 2017). Concerning the study at large: The 500 to 800 repertoires of the first cohort and the approximately 130 validation repertoires were produced on the same platform, according to a later analysis. The study was designed to test whether signatures of past pathogen exposure could be identified by cataloging public T cell receptors. Besides the first cohort of around 670 subjects, a separate validation cohort made up of some 110 different subjects was used. To predict cytomegalovirus infection status, the study brought together high-throughput TCR immunosequencing, statistical association of individual TCRs with disease status, and machine learning.

Separate from the roughly 660-subject first cohort, the validation cohort of 120 subjects was the group to which the donors belonged. Taken from cysteine to phenylalanine, the CDR3 has 20 residues. Only the CDR3 portion is preserved as DNA: 60 bases, with reading frame beginning at the first base. From the germline V gene, CDR1 is MGHRA and CDR2 is YSYEKL. Relative to germline, V is missing 3 bases and J is missing 3 bases, with 16 bases of the junction outside any gene match. As concerns this clone: Its binding antigen is unknown. Per-base qualities were not stored, and no clone one base away is much larger.

Library prep was done by the immunoSEQ multiplex PCR assay. In the paper's pipeline: To diagnose cytomegalovirus status from the catalog of TCR beta chain sequences, a statistical classification framework was built. TCRdb carries this immuneACCESS record with in-frame sequences only. Its versions omit some clonotypes, under half of them owing to an unresolved V gene in the studies checked, with the rest unexplained. V, J and clone size are those of that table, while D and trimming were read from the DNA. This sample has approximately 65,000 clones in its table, and over 95% of those were observed once. About 4.6% of the sample comes from the top ten. Study-level results and caveats: Most TCR sequences were seen in very few donors, while some public TCRs were found in many individuals. Three of the identified cytomegalovirus-associated TCR beta chains were confirmed in vitro to be specific for cytomegalovirus antigens. The validation cohort had no HLA typing available for a later analysis, so co-occurrence within that cohort was assessed over all 130 or so repertoires. A total of about 180 TCR beta chains were listed by the study as associated with cytomegalovirus. A later analysis found that TCRs clustered in the first cohort also tended to co-occur in the 120 or so validation repertoires, with approximately 94% of cluster scores above 0. The authors suggested that the approach could potentially be generalized to other disease states and immunological phenotypes. In both the original and validation cohorts, the classifier was reported to diagnose cytomegalovirus status with high specificity and sensitivity.

This receptor was taken from a woman aged 18-30 years in good health and CMV-seropositive. The sample taken for sequencing was PBMCs. Recombination linked TRBV4-1 to TRBJ2-6; TRBD2 matches 8 bases in the middle. The nucleotide sequence is given as TGCGCCAGCAGCCAGGCTCTGGGGGAGCGGGAGATTCGTGGGGCCAACGTCCTGACTTTC. Protein translation: CASSQALGEREIRGANVLTF.